This TCR beta chain came from a study of CD8+ T cells in alopecia areata. Sequencing templates came from extracted RNA that was reverse transcribed into cDNA. TCRdb's table, derived via immunoSEQ multiplex PCR, lists solely in-frame clones and lacks some. The repertoire holds over 85,000 clones, with 40% to 55% as singletons. Germline CDR1 and CDR2: SGDLS and YYNGEE. This CDR3 has 13 amino acids. Trimming took 0 bases from V and 7 from J, leaving 7 bases between them. This clone was detected once. The sequencing sample was made of CD4+ T cells sorted from blood. The rearrangement links TRBV9 to TRBJ2-2; D is uncertain. This receptor was identified in a human donor with alopecia areata. CDR3 nucleotides: TGTGCCAGCAGCGTAGTGCGCGACGGGGAGCTGTTTTTT. Protein: CASSVVRDGELFF.